A single sample is the source of the 2 T cell receptor beta chains below, sequenced in a study of blood T cells in healthy people across ages. Next came a second PCR, run for roughly 6 to 11 cycles, which used a sample-barcoded 5' primer along with a J-beta primer mix. TCRdb analysed the 5' RACE reads with MiXCR anew, one entry per CDR3 protein. The table lists hundreds of thousands of distinct CDR3 sequences, around 21% of them singletons. Sequencing was carried out using blood. Receptor source: a man aged 65 to 85 in good health.

The chain has TRBV20-1 and TRBJ2-3; D call uncertain. Germline V gives CDR1 DFQATT, CDR2 SNEGSKA (reference sequence). V was trimmed by 0 bases and J by 7 bases, leaving 8 bases between them. This CDR3 contains 12 residues. The CDR3 nucleotides are TGCAGTGCTAGAGAAGAAGGTTATACGCAGTATTTT. Translating gives CSAREEGYTQYF.

This clonotype came up a few times. This rearrangement joins TRBV20-1 to TRBJ2-1; D may be TRBD2 (5 bases). Germline CDR1 DFQATT, CDR2 SNEGSKA (reference sequence). The CDR3 runs 13 residues. Trimming shortened V by 2 bases and J by 8 bases, and 13 bases separated the two germline ends. DNA for the CDR3: TGCAGTGCTAGACAACTAGTCGGGGATGAGCAGTTCTTC. Translated, it gives CSARQLVGDEQFF.